This is a list of T cell receptor beta chains from one sample in a study of control samples from healthy donors and cancer patients. Repertoires were generated with immunoSEQ multiplex PCR, while TCRdb's copy carries only in-frame clones and drops some. The sample shows 120,000 to 150,000 clones, around 85% of them seen only once. Sequenced: blood. The receptors originated from a woman in her twenties or thirties in good health. CDR3s include the opening cysteine and the closing phenylalanine or tryptophan. Each record gives: J gene, clone size, D gene, V gene, CDR3 protein, CDR3 DNA. D genes are given only for firm matches. The listing skips clone size in some rows; elsewhere it reads once, few, many or a size class.

J gene: TRBJ1-2
clone size: NA
D gene: NA
V gene: TRBV5-1
CDR3 protein: CASSPQSYGYTF
CDR3 DNA: TGCGCCAGCAGCCCTCAATCCTATGGCTACACCTTC

J gene: TRBJ2-1
clone size: NA
D gene: TRBD2
V gene: TRBV24-1
CDR3 protein: CATSDWVAGGTYNEQFF
CDR3 DNA: TGTGCCACCAGTGATTGGGTAGCGGGAGGAACCTACAATGAGCAGTTCTTC

J gene: TRBJ2-7
clone size: NA
D gene: NA
V gene: TRBV5-4
CDR3 protein: CASSSTMADEQYF
CDR3 DNA: TGTGCCAGCAGCTCCACAATGGCCGACGAGCAGTACTTC

J gene: TRBJ2-6
clone size: NA
D gene: NA
V gene: TRBV19
CDR3 protein: CASNAGANVLTF
CDR3 DNA: TGTGCCAGTAATGCAGGGGCCAACGTCCTGACTTTC

J gene: TRBJ2-2
clone size: NA
D gene: NA
V gene: TRBV5-1
CDR3 protein: CASRPLGGSNTGELFF
CDR3 DNA: TGCGCCAGCAGGCCCCTGGGGGGATCGAACACCGGGGAGCTGTTTTTT

J gene: TRBJ1-1
clone size: NA
D gene: NA
V gene: TRBV19
CDR3 protein: CASSIDSDTEAFF
CDR3 DNA: TGTGCCAGTAGTATTGATTCGGACACTGAAGCTTTCTTT

J gene: TRBJ1-3
clone size: NA
D gene: TRBD1
V gene: TRBV30
CDR3 protein: CAWSEDRGTIYF
CDR3 DNA: TGTGCCTGGAGTGAGGACAGGGGCACCATATATTTT

J gene: TRBJ2-1
clone size: NA
D gene: TRBD2
V gene: TRBV28
CDR3 protein: CASSSHPTTSGIKPEQFF
CDR3 DNA: TGTGCCAGCAGTTCACATCCTACGACTAGCGGGATTAAACCTGAGCAGTTCTTC

J gene: TRBJ2-3
clone size: NA
D gene: TRBD1
V gene: TRBV6-4
CDR3 protein: CASSAFPGQGADTQYF
CDR3 DNA: TGTGCCAGCAGTGCCTTCCCGGGACAGGGTGCAGATACGCAGTATTTT

J gene: TRBJ2-5
clone size: NA
D gene: NA
V gene: TRBV5-1
CDR3 protein: CASSYQGVQETQYF
CDR3 DNA: TGCGCCAGCAGCTACCAGGGAGTCCAAGAGACCCAGTACTTC

J gene: TRBJ1-1
clone size: NA
D gene: TRBD1
V gene: TRBV9
CDR3 protein: CASSVGQDLNTEAFF
CDR3 DNA: TGTGCCAGCAGCGTTGGACAGGACCTGAACACTGAAGCTTTCTTT

J gene: TRBJ1-1
clone size: NA
D gene: NA
V gene: TRBV2
CDR3 protein: CASFRGAVNTEAFF
CDR3 DNA: TGTGCCAGCTTCCGGGGGGCCGTGAACACTGAAGCTTTCTTT

J gene: TRBJ2-1
clone size: NA
D gene: TRBD2
V gene: TRBV11-3
CDR3 protein: CASSLAGGSEQFF
CDR3 DNA: TGTGCCAGCAGCTTAGCGGGGGGGAGTGAGCAGTTCTTC

J gene: TRBJ2-7
clone size: NA
D gene: TRBD2
V gene: TRBV3-1/TRBV3-2
CDR3 protein: CASRPYSGSDEQYF
CDR3 DNA: TGTGCCAGCCGACCTTATAGCGGGAGCGACGAGCAGTACTTC

J gene: TRBJ1-2
clone size: once
D gene: TRBD1
V gene: TRBV9
CDR3 protein: CASRVTGVVYGYTF
CDR3 DNA: TGTGCCAGCAGGGTAACAGGGGTGGTCTATGGCTACACCTTC

J gene: TRBJ2-5
clone size: NA
D gene: NA
V gene: TRBV5-4
CDR3 protein: CASSSILTSQETQYF
CDR3 DNA: TGTGCCAGCAGCTCGATTCTGACTAGTCAAGAGACCCAGTACTTC

J gene: TRBJ2-3
clone size: NA
D gene: TRBD2
V gene: TRBV3-1/TRBV3-2
CDR3 protein: CASSGTSSADTQYF
CDR3 DNA: TGTGCCAGCAGCGGGACTAGCAGCGCAGATACGCAGTATTTT

J gene: TRBJ1-5
clone size: NA
D gene: NA
V gene: TRBV10-3
CDR3 protein: CAISIGQGPGQPQHF
CDR3 DNA: TGTGCCATCAGTATAGGGCAGGGTCCTGGCCAGCCCCAGCATTTT

J gene: TRBJ1-2
clone size: once
D gene: NA
V gene: TRBV6-6
CDR3 protein: CASSYPKVGGGVGYTF
CDR3 DNA: TGTGCCAGCAGTTACCCCAAGGTGGGGGGCGGGGTTGGCTACACCTTC

J gene: TRBJ2-3
clone size: once
D gene: NA
V gene: TRBV5-1
CDR3 protein: CASSLGGKQTDTQYF
CDR3 DNA: TGCGCCAGCAGCTTGGGTGGGAAACAAACAGATACGCAGTATTTT

J gene: TRBJ1-1
clone size: once
D gene: NA
V gene: TRBV7-9
CDR3 protein: CASSLDRNTEAFF
CDR3 DNA: TGTGCCAGCAGCTTAGACAGGAACACTGAAGCTTTCTTT

J gene: TRBJ2-7
clone size: NA
D gene: NA
V gene: TRBV5-4
CDR3 protein: CASSQGQYYEQYF
CDR3 DNA: TGTGCCAGCAGCCAAGGACAGTACTACGAGCAGTACTTC

J gene: TRBJ1-6
clone size: NA
D gene: NA
V gene: TRBV29-1
CDR3 protein: CSVLDNSPLHF
CDR3 DNA: TGCAGCGTTCTGGACAATTCACCCCTCCACTTT

J gene: TRBJ1-1
clone size: NA
D gene: TRBD1
V gene: TRBV6-5
CDR3 protein: CAIGQGATEAFF
CDR3 DNA: TGTGCCATCGGACAGGGGGCCACTGAAGCTTTCTTT

J gene: TRBJ2-3
clone size: NA
D gene: TRBD2
V gene: TRBV9
CDR3 protein: CASSVGAGGADTQYF
CDR3 DNA: TGTGCCAGCAGCGTAGGCGCGGGAGGGGCAGATACGCAGTATTTT

J gene: TRBJ2-2
clone size: once
D gene: TRBD2
V gene: TRBV4-1
CDR3 protein: CASSQGGNSGTNTGELFF
CDR3 DNA: TGCGCCAGCAGCCAAGGCGGGAATAGCGGGACGAACACCGGGGAGCTGTTTTTT

J gene: TRBJ1-1
clone size: NA
D gene: NA
V gene: TRBV9
CDR3 protein: CASSVVRNTEAFF
CDR3 DNA: TGTGCCAGCAGCGTAGTTAGGAACACTGAAGCTTTCTTT

J gene: TRBJ1-1
clone size: NA
D gene: TRBD1
V gene: TRBV12-3/TRBV12-4
CDR3 protein: CASSFWQGATAFF
CDR3 DNA: TGTGCCAGCAGTTTCTGGCAGGGGGCGACCGCTTTCTTT

J gene: TRBJ2-1
clone size: NA
D gene: TRBD2
V gene: TRBV11-2
CDR3 protein: CASSLARLAVGNEQFF
CDR3 DNA: TGTGCCAGCAGCTTAGCGAGACTAGCGGTCGGGAATGAGCAGTTCTTC